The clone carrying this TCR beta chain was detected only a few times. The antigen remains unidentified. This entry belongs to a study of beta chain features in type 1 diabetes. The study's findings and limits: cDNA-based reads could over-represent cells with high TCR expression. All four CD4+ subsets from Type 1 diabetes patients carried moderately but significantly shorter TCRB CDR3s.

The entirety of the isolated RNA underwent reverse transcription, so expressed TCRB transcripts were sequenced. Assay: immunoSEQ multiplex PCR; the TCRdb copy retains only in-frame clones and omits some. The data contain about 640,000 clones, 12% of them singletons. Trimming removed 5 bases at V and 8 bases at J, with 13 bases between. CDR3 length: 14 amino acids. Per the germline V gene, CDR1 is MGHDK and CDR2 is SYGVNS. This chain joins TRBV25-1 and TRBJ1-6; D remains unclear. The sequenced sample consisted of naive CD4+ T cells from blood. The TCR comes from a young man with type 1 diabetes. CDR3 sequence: CASSHIGHDSPLHF. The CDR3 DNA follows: TGTGCCAGCAGTCATATAGGGCATGATTCACCCCTCCACTTT.